This entry lists 14 T cell receptor beta chains sequenced from one sample in a study of CD8 T cells in Susac syndrome. Reverse transcription of roughly 0.45 to 1 ug RNA used random hexamers. TCRdb re-called the immunoSEQ multiplex PCR reads through MiXCR, storing one row per CDR3 protein. The table lists roughly 150,000 distinct CDR3 sequences, roughly 95% of them singletons, with 0.08% to 0.095% in the top ten. Sequencing was performed on CD4+ T cells from PBMCs. All receptors come from a human donor with multiple sclerosis.

J is TRBJ2-3 and V is TRBV11-2; D uncertain. Germline lookup yields CDR1 SGHAT and CDR2 FQNNGV. V dropped 2 bases and J dropped 0 bases, with 15 bases sitting between them. The CDR3 runs to 17 residues. The CDR3 sequence is CASSLRPFYDSTDTQYF. CDR3 sequence (DNA): TGTGCCAGCAGCTTACGTCCGTTCTACGATAGCACAGATACGCAGTATTTT.

The chain couples TRBV20-1 to TRBJ2-4; a possible D gene is TRBD1 (5 bases). V was shortened by 6 bases and J by 8 bases, with 17 bases between the two germline ends. Looked up from germline, CDR1 is DFQATT and CDR2 is SNEGSKA (reference sequence). The CDR3 loop spans 13 amino acids. The CDR3 DNA follows: TGCAGTGCCCCGGAGATAGGGGTGGACATTCAGTACTTC. Its protein product is CSAPEIGVDIQYF.

The genes are TRBV5-4 and TRBJ2-2; no clear D gene. The CDR3 loop spans 14 amino acids. Germline V lookup: CDR1 SGHNT, CDR2 YYREEE (reference sequence). V lost 0 bases and J 4 bases, leaving 7 bases between the germline ends. CDR3 nucleotides: TGTGCCAGCAGCTTGGAGGCGGCCACCGGGGAGCTGTTTTTT. This codes for CASSLEAATGELFF.

The rearrangement links TRBV4-3 to TRBJ2-1, with 8 bases matching TRBD2. Germline-derived CDR1 and CDR2 are LGHNA and YSLEER. This CDR3 region has 18 residues. The trim removed 0 bases at V and 4 bases at J, leaving 11 bases unmatched. The CDR3 DNA reads as TGCGCCAGCAGCCAAGAGGTAGGGACTAGATCGAGGTACAATGAGCAGTTCTTC. This gives the protein CASSQEVGTRSRYNEQFF.

The J gene is TRBJ2-6, the V gene TRBV9; 11 nucleotides line up with TRBD2. The germline CDR1 and CDR2 sequences are SGDLS and YYNGEE. V shed 0 bases and J 0 bases; nucleotides not matched to a gene: 5. There are 19 residues in the CDR3. The CDR3 bases are TGTGCCAGCAGCGTAGGACTAGCGGGACTCAGCTCTGGGGCCAACGTCCTGACTTTC. The encoded protein is CASSVGLAGLSSGANVLTF.

J is TRBJ2-3 and V is TRBV29-1, with 8 bases matching TRBD1. The length of the CDR3 is 14 residues. V gave up 4 bases and J gave up 3 bases; unmatched junction bases: 6. From germline, CDR1 is SQVTM and CDR2 ANQGSEA. The CDR3 loop is CSVGVRQGTDTQYF. CDR3 bases: TGCAGCGTTGGAGTACGACAGGGGACAGATACGCAGTATTTT.

This chain uses TRBV12-3 or TRBV12-4 with TRBJ1-1, with TRBD1 matching over 9 bases. With 6 bases clipped from V and 1 base from J, the junction kept 6 bases outside the gene matches. The CDR3 totals 15 residues. The CDR3 protein is CASRPQGAGNTEAFF. CDR3 sequence (DNA): TGTGCCAGCAGGCCACAGGGGGCTGGGAACACTGAAGCTTTCTTT.

In its sample, this clonotype was seen once. The chain employs TRBV12-3 or TRBV12-4 and TRBJ1-1; D possibly corresponds to TRBD1 (5 bases). The CDR3 spans 12 residues. The V end was cut by 6 bases, the J end by 10 bases, with 15 bases between. The CDR3 nucleotides read TGTGCCAGCAGCCGGGACGGAGGTGCAGCTTTCTTT. Its translation is CASSRDGGAAFF.

This chain uses TRBV7-9 with TRBJ2-4, with D possibly being TRBD1 (6 bases). In germline, CDR1 is SEHNR, CDR2 FQNEAQ (reference sequence). The CDR3 has 14 amino acids. V was clipped by 8 bases and J by 3 bases, with 14 bases between them. This CDR3 is CASASQQGKNIQYF. The DNA of the CDR3 is TGTGCCAGCGCTAGTCAACAGGGCAAAAACATTCAGTACTTC.

This chain joins TRBV20-1 and TRBJ2-5; no firm D call. This CDR3 spans 13 amino acids. In germline, CDR1 is DFQATT, CDR2 SNEGSKA (reference sequence). Trimming left V 2 bases short and J 5 bases short, with 12 bases between. CDR3 residues: CSARPWGSETQYF. The CDR3 bases are TGCAGTGCTAGACCATGGGGTAGTGAGACCCAGTACTTC.

The chain has TRBV6-5 and TRBJ2-7, with D maybe TRBD1 (5 bases). The CDR3 runs 15 residues. The ends were cut back, 2 bases at V and 6 bases at J, with 17 bases in the middle. From germline, CDR1 is MNHEY and CDR2 SVGAGI. This CDR3 reads CASSYIRLRGSEQYF. The CDR3 bases are TGTGCCAGCAGTTACATCCGTTTAAGGGGCTCCGAGCAGTACTTC.

V is TRBV6-5 and J is TRBJ2-7, with 9 positions matching TRBD2. V shed 6 bases, J shed 5 bases, and the junction held 8 bases outside the gene matches. CDR1 and CDR2 from the germline V gene are MNHEY and SVGAGI. This CDR3 is 14 amino acids long. The CDR3 loop reads CASSRLAGAHEQYF. The DNA of the CDR3 is TGTGCCAGCAGCCGATTAGCGGGAGCCCACGAGCAGTACTTC.

V usage is TRBV24-1 and J usage is TRBJ2-2; 9 bases fit TRBD1. The CDR3 contains 16 residues. Looked up from germline, CDR1 is KGHDR and CDR2 is SFDVKD. Germline trimming cut 4 bases from V and 5 bases from J; bases unmatched to any gene: 7. CDR3 DNA sequence: TGTGCCACCAGTGACTCGAGACAGGGGGGAACCGGGGAGCTGTTTTTT. Translating gives CATSDSRQGGTGELFF.

The chain carries TRBV5-6 and TRBJ1-2; the D gene is possibly TRBD1 (5 bases). Germline CDR1 reads SGHDT; CDR2 reads YYEEEE. Between the trimmed V and J ends, which lost 5 bases and 10 bases, there was a span of 21 bases. The CDR3 has 14 residues. CDR3 amino acids: CASSRRSTASPYTF. The CDR3 bases are TGTGCCAGCAGTCGAAGATCGACAGCGTCGCCCTACACCTTC.